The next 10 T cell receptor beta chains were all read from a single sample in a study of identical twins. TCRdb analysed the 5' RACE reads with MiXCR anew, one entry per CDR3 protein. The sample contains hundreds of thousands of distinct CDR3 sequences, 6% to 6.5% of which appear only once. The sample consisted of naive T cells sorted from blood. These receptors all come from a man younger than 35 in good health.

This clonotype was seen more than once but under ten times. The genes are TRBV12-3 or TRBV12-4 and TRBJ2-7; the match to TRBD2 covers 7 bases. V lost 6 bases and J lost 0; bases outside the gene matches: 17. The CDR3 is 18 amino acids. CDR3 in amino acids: CASSYTPALGGSSYEQYV. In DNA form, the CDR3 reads TGTGCCAGCAGCTACACCCCGGCACTCGGGGGGAGCTCCTACGAGCAGTACGTC.

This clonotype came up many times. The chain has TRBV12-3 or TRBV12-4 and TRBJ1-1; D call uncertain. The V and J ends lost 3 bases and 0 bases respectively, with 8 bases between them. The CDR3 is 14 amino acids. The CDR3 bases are TGTGCCAGCAGTTTTTCAGGTATGAACACTGAAGCTTTCTTT. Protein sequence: CASSFSGMNTEAFF.

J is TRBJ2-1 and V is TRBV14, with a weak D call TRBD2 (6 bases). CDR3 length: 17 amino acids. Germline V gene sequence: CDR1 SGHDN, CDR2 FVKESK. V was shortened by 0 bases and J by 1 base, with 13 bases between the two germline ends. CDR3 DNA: TGTGCCAGCAGCCAAGATAGCGGTACTAGGTCCTACAATGAGCAGTTCTTC. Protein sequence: CASSQDSGTRSYNEQFF.

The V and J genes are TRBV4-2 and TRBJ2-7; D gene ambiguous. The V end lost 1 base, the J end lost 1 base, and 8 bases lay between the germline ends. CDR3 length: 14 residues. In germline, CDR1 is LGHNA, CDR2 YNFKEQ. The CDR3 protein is CASSQASSSYEQYF. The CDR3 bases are TGTGCCAGCAGCCAAGCTTCCTCTTCCTACGAGCAGTACTTC.

The CDR3 nucleotides are TGTGCCGGAAGTAACAGGGCTCGCACAGATACGCAGTATTTT. The encoded protein is CAGSNRARTDTQYF. This chain links TRBV6-2 or TRBV6-3 with TRBJ2-3, with D tentatively TRBD1 (6 bases). The CDR3 consists of 14 residues. The V gene lost 11 bases and the J gene lost 1 base, with 16 bases spanning the gap. CDR1 is MNHEY and CDR2 is SVGEGT in the germline V gene.

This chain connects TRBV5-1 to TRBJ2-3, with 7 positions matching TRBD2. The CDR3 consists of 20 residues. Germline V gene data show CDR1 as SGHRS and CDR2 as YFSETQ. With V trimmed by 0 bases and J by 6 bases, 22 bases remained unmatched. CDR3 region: CASSLVRAGRHMATRDTQYF. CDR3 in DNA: TGCGCCAGCAGCTTGGTGAGAGCGGGACGCCATATGGCGACACGGGATACGCAGTATTTT.

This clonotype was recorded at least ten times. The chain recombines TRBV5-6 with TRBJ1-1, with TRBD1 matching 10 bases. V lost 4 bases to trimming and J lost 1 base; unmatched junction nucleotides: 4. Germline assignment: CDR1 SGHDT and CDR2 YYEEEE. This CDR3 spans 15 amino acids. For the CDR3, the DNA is TGTGCCAGCAGCACCTGGACAGGGGGGAACACTGAAGCTTTCTTT. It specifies CASSTWTGGNTEAFF.

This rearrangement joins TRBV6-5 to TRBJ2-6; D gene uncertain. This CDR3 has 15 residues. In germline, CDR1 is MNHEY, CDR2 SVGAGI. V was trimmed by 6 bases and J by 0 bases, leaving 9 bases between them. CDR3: CASRYTSSGANVLTF. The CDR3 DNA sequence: TGTGCCAGCAGGTACACGAGCTCTGGGGCCAACGTCCTGACTTTC.

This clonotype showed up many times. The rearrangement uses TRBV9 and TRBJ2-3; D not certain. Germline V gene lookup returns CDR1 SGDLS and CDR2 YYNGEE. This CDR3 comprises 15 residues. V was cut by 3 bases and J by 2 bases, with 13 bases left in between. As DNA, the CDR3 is TGTGCCAGCAGCGCGGGCAGTATACTCACAGATACGCAGTATTTT. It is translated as CASSAGSILTDTQYF.

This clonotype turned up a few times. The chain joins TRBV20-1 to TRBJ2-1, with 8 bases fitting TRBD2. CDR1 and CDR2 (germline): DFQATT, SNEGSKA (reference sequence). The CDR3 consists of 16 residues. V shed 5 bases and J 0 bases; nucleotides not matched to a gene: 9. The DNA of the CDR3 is TGCAGTGCTCGCAAACTAGCGGAAAGCTCCTACAATGAGCAGTTCTTC. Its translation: CSARKLAESSYNEQFF.